This T cell receptor (beta chain) emerged from a study of monozygotic twins with cystic fibrosis. General study findings and limits: V usage most resembled the co-twin in 13 of 16 pairs. Monozygotic CF twins shared more identical nucleotide clonotypes than unrelated patients. The repertoire was suggested to be naive-dominated, clonality median about 0.0095.

This clone came up once. The antigen remains unidentified. Sequencing used immunoSEQ multiplex PCR; TCRdb keeps in-frame clones, though not all of them. The repertoire has about 39,000 clones, 75% to 95% of them found once; the top ten carry roughly 0.19%. J gave up 0 bases and V 1 base, and 3 bases lay outside the gene matches. The germline gives CDR1 LNHDA, CDR2 SQIVND (reference sequence). The CDR3 sequence is 17 residues long. Input material: blood. This chain joins TRBV19 and TRBJ2-1, with 10 bases identical to TRBD2. The clonotype was recovered from a boy aged 2 to 9 with cystic fibrosis. Written as DNA, the CDR3 is TGTGCCAGTAGTATAGGGACTAGCGGAAGCTCCTACAATGAGCAGTTCTTC. Its protein product is CASSIGTSGSSYNEQFF.